The 27 T cell receptor beta chains in this list originate from one sample, sequenced in a study of OX40 agonist ivuxolimab in advanced cancers. Preparation of the library involved the immunoSEQ multiplex PCR assay. Entries here come from immuneACCESS through TCRdb and include only in-frame sequences with V and J called. Some clones fail to appear in such tables; in the studies checked, an unresolved V gene covers under half of the shortfall, and the cause of the remainder is unknown. The sample table records approximately 90,000 clones; about 89% of these occur just once. The ten largest make up 1.5% to 2% of the sample. Material: CD4+ or CD8+ T cells sorted from blood, obtained in a trial of the OX40 agonist ivuxolimab. These receptors originate from an adult with an advanced solid tumor such as melanoma, head and neck, liver or kidney cancer.

J is TRBJ1-5 and V is TRBV7-2; a weak D match, TRBD1 (5 bases). This CDR3 has 14 residues. Deletions cut 5 bases from V and 9 bases from J, with 17 bases between. CDR1 is SGHTA and CDR2 is FQGNSA in the germline V gene. The CDR3 loop reads CASSLGAVMGPQHF. DNA of the CDR3: TGTGCCAGCAGCCTAGGGGCGGTTATGGGGCCCCAGCATTTT.

J is TRBJ2-1 and V is TRBV5-1; D might be TRBD1 or TRBD2, each matching 6 bases. Germline lookup yields CDR1 SGHRS and CDR2 YFSETQ. The ends were cut back, 0 bases at V and 2 bases at J, with 15 bases in the middle. The CDR3 totals 17 residues. The CDR3 reads CASSLVRGAGTYNEQFF. The CDR3 coding sequence is TGCGCCAGCAGCTTGGTAAGGGGGGCGGGTACCTACAATGAGCAGTTCTTC.

In this sample, this clone turned up a few times. This chain joins TRBV7-9 and TRBJ2-7, with TRBD2 matching over 12 bases. This CDR3 has 17 residues. Germline V CDR1 and CDR2: SEHNR, FQNEAQ (reference sequence). V was clipped by 5 bases and J by 2 bases; unmatched bases: 10. CDR3 protein: CASSPRGLAGPTYEQYF. The CDR3, as DNA: TGTGCCAGCAGCCCAAGAGGACTAGCGGGGCCGACCTACGAGCAGTACTTC.

The chain uses TRBV9 and TRBJ2-5; TRBD2 aligns across 7 bases. This CDR3 comprises 16 residues. With V trimmed by 0 bases and J by 1 base, 6 bases remained unmatched. CDR1 is SGDLS, CDR2 YYNGEE, per germline. The CDR3: CASSVEDGRIQETQYF. The DNA of the CDR3 is TGTGCCAGCAGCGTAGAAGACGGGAGGATCCAAGAGACCCAGTACTTC.

The chain employs TRBV2 and TRBJ2-2; TRBD2 aligns across 8 bases. CDR1 and CDR2 (germline): SNHLY, FYNNEI. J was trimmed by 1 base and V by 6 bases; bases with no gene match: 4. This CDR3 has 15 residues. The CDR3 coding sequence is TGTGCCAGCAGAGCGGGACTAGTGAACACCGGGGAGCTGTTTTTT. Its protein product is CASRAGLVNTGELFF.

The chain has TRBV11-2 and TRBJ2-1; possibly TRBD1 for D (6 bases). The V gene's germline CDR1 is SGHAT and CDR2 FQNNGV. This CDR3 is built from 12 residues. Trimming removed 6 bases at V and 7 bases at J, with 10 bases between. The CDR3 region has the DNA TGTGCCAGCAGACAGACAGGAAATGAGCAGTTCTTC. It yields the protein CASRQTGNEQFF.

The rearrangement uses TRBV29-1 and TRBJ1-2; D remains unclear. Germline V gene lookup returns CDR1 SQVTM and CDR2 ANQGSEA. The CDR3 length is 11 residues. Trimming took off 1 base at V and 6 bases at J, with 6 bases between the two ends. CDR3 amino acids: CSVEGGDGYTF. In DNA, the CDR3 is TGCAGCGTTGAAGGGGGTGATGGCTACACCTTC.

The chain joins TRBV10-3 to TRBJ2-3; D gene unclear. V was pared by 0 bases and J by 0 bases, with 4 bases between. The CDR3 is made up of 14 amino acids. Germline CDR1 is ENHRY and CDR2 is SYGVKD. The CDR3 sequence: CAISESRSTDTQYF. The CDR3 bases are TGTGCCATCAGTGAGTCCAGGAGCACAGATACGCAGTATTTT.

CDR3 coding DNA: TGCAGCGCTTGGGGGACAGGGGACGGCTACACCTTC. Protein product: CSAWGTGDGYTF. The chain combines TRBV29-1 with TRBJ1-2; 10 bases match TRBD1. CDR3 size: 12 residues. The V gene's germline CDR1 is SQVTM and CDR2 ANQGSEA. V shed 7 bases and J 8 bases; nucleotides not matched to a gene: 7.

The chain has TRBV21-1 and TRBJ1-4; the listed D gene, TRBD1, was not tested against the DNA. TRBV21-1 is a listed pseudogene. The CDR3 runs 17 residues. The CDR3 loop is CASSKPGTGGPNEKLFF. DNA of the CDR3: TGTGCCAGCAGCAAACCCGGGACAGGGGGCCCTAATGAAAAACTGTTTTTT.

The CDR3 spells CASSSTTPGLAGAYNEQFF. The CDR3 DNA sequence: TGTGCCAGCAGTTCTACCACCCCGGGACTAGCGGGAGCCTACAATGAGCAGTTCTTC. The chain couples TRBV28 to TRBJ2-1, with 14 nucleotides matching TRBD2. Germline CDR1 is MDHEN and CDR2 is SYDVKM. V was pared by 4 bases and J by 2 bases, with 10 bases of the junction left unmatched. The CDR3 is 19 residues long.

J is TRBJ1-1 and V is TRBV29-1; weak D call: TRBD1 (5 bases). This CDR3 contains 14 residues. V was shortened by 0 bases and J by 4 bases, with 12 bases between the two germline ends. Looked up from germline, CDR1 is SQVTM and CDR2 is ANQGSEA. The CDR3 sequence: CSVEEQRGGTEAFF. DNA for the CDR3: TGCAGCGTTGAAGAGCAGAGGGGAGGCACTGAAGCTTTCTTT.

The V and J genes are TRBV5-1 and TRBJ2-7; perhaps D is TRBD1 or TRBD2 (6 bases each). The V end was cut by 3 bases, the J end by 6 bases, with 16 bases between. From germline, CDR1 is SGHRS and CDR2 YFSETQ. This CDR3 has 14 residues. The CDR3 protein is CASSWDGGPSEQYF. DNA of the CDR3: TGCGCCAGCAGCTGGGATGGGGGGCCTAGCGAGCAGTACTTC.

J is TRBJ2-1 and V is TRBV7-2, with TRBD1 matching over 8 bases. Germline V gene sequence: CDR1 SGHTA, CDR2 FQGNSA. CDR3 length equals 15 residues. With V trimmed by 2 bases and J by 9 bases, 9 bases remained unmatched. The CDR3 spells CASSLSTTGAGEQFF. DNA of the CDR3: TGTGCCAGCAGCTTATCTACGACAGGGGCTGGTGAGCAGTTCTTC.

This clone has a single count. The V gene is TRBV6-5, the J gene TRBJ2-1, with D maybe TRBD2 (7 bases). V lost 8 bases and J 4 bases, leaving 15 bases between the germline ends. The germline V gene encodes CDR1 MNHEY and CDR2 SVGAGI. CDR3 size: 14 residues. The CDR3 bases are TGTGCCAGCCGGGGGCGGGAGTATTACAATGAGCAGTTCTTC. It translates to CASRGREYYNEQFF.

The rearrangement uses TRBV7-2 and TRBJ2-3; maybe TRBD2 (6 bases). Germline CDR1 is SGHTA and CDR2 is FQGNSA. V was clipped by 2 bases and J by 5 bases, with 11 bases between them. The CDR3 runs to 14 residues. CDR3 in DNA: TGTGCCAGCAGCTTAACGGGAGCCCAAGATACGCAGTATTTT. Protein sequence: CASSLTGAQDTQYF.

V gene TRBV6-1 combines with J gene TRBJ2-3, with a possible D match to TRBD1 (5 bases). V lost 6 bases and J lost 3, with 16 bases in between. Germline CDR1 is MNHNS and CDR2 is SASEGT. This CDR3 spans 15 amino acids. The CDR3 DNA reads as TGTGCCAGCAGCAACGTAGGGGCTGGTACAGATACGCAGTATTTT. This encodes CASSNVGAGTDTQYF.

The rearrangement joins TRBV6-6 to TRBJ2-7; 8 positions agree with TRBD1. The CDR3 sequence is 14 residues long. With V trimmed by 3 bases and J by 5 bases, 6 bases remained unmatched. CDR1 is MNHNY, CDR2 SVGAGI, per germline (reference sequence). The CDR3 DNA reads TGTGCCAGCAGTTATGACAGGGGTGTCCACGAGCAGTACTTC. It yields the protein CASSYDRGVHEQYF.

The chain is built from TRBV5-1 and TRBJ2-5, with TRBD2 matching over 9 bases. The CDR3 is 14 amino acids. Germline V CDR1 and CDR2: SGHRS, YFSETQ. With 4 bases clipped from V and 5 bases from J, the junction kept 6 bases outside the gene matches. CDR3 region: CASSGGLAAETQYF. The DNA of the CDR3 is TGCGCCAGCAGCGGGGGACTAGCTGCTGAGACCCAGTACTTC. The full variable domain, in which reference TRBV5-1 and TRBJ2-5 provide the parts outside the CDR3, is KAGVTQTPRYLIKTRGQQVTLSCSPISGHRSVSWYQQTPGQGLQFLFEYFSETQRNKGNFPGRFSGRQFSNSRSEMNVSTLELGDSALYLCASSGGLAAETQYFGPGTRLLVL.

The genes are TRBV10-2 and TRBJ1-5; the D gene is possibly TRBD1 (5 bases). V lost 4 bases to trimming and J lost 4 bases, with 17 bases between them. Germline CDR1 WSHSY, CDR2 SAAADI. CDR3 length equals 16 residues. CDR3 in DNA: TGCGCCAGCAGTGGGGGGTTGGGGGGTTTGAATCAGCCCCAGCATTTT. The encoded protein is CASSGGLGGLNQPQHF.

This chain links TRBV6-1 with TRBJ1-3; D gene ambiguous. CDR1 is MNHNS, CDR2 SASEGT, per germline. Trimming took off 4 bases at V and 0 bases at J, with 4 bases between the two ends. The CDR3 covers 13 residues. CDR3 nucleotide sequence: TGTGCCAGCAGTGTCCACTCTGGAAACACCATATATTTT. This sequence encodes CASSVHSGNTIYF.

This chain uses TRBV19 with TRBJ2-2, with D perhaps being TRBD1 or TRBD2 (5 bases each). The CDR3 consists of 14 residues. V gave up 6 bases and J gave up 5 bases, with 13 bases separating them. The germline V gene encodes CDR1 LNHDA and CDR2 SQIVND (reference sequence). The CDR3 loop reads CASRRGEGTGELFF. The CDR3 bases are TGTGCCAGTAGGAGAGGGGAAGGAACCGGGGAGCTGTTTTTT.

This clone was seen a single time. This rearrangement joins TRBV19 to TRBJ1-5, with a tentative D call TRBD1 (5 bases). CDR1 is LNHDA and CDR2 is SQIVND in the germline V gene (reference sequence). Trimming took 3 bases from V and 7 from J, leaving 19 bases between them. This CDR3 region has 16 residues. CDR3 loop: CASSIGQGALRQPQHF. DNA of the CDR3: TGTGCCAGTAGTATTGGTCAGGGCGCCCTACGGCAGCCCCAGCATTTT.

The chain recombines TRBV7-8 with TRBJ2-5; 8 bases match TRBD1. Germline CDR1 SGHVS, CDR2 FQNEAQ. The CDR3 is 16 residues long. The V and J ends lost 3 bases and 3 bases, in that order; junction bases with no gene match: 9. CDR3 loop: CASSLLYGTGKETQYF. CDR3 coding DNA: TGTGCCAGCAGCTTGCTTTACGGGACAGGAAAAGAGACCCAGTACTTC.

V and J are TRBV11-2 and TRBJ1-5, with D unclear. V was pared by 5 bases and J by 5 bases, with 19 bases between. The CDR3 is 16 residues long. Germline loops: CDR1 SGHAT, CDR2 FQNNGV. CDR3 residues: CASSLSAGRADQPQHF. CDR3 coding DNA: TGTGCCAGCAGCCTAAGCGCTGGGAGGGCGGATCAGCCCCAGCATTTT.

V gene TRBV30 combines with J gene TRBJ2-6, with D unclear. Germline V gene data show CDR1 as GTSNPN and CDR2 as SVGIG (reference sequence). The V and J ends lost 6 bases and 0 bases respectively, with 6 bases between them. This CDR3 is 13 amino acids long. The CDR3 DNA sequence: TGTGCCTGTGACACCTCTGGGGCCAACGTCCTGACTTTC. Translation: CACDTSGANVLTF.

V and J are TRBV11-2 and TRBJ1-2; the match to TRBD1 covers 11 bases. Germline CDR1 and CDR2: SGHAT and FQNNGV. This CDR3 has 15 amino acids. Unmatched junction bases numbered 5, after V lost 1 base and J lost 7 bases. The CDR3 nucleotides are TGTGCCAGCAGCTTAGCGGGGGACAGGGGGTCTGGCTACACCTTC. The encoded protein is CASSLAGDRGSGYTF.